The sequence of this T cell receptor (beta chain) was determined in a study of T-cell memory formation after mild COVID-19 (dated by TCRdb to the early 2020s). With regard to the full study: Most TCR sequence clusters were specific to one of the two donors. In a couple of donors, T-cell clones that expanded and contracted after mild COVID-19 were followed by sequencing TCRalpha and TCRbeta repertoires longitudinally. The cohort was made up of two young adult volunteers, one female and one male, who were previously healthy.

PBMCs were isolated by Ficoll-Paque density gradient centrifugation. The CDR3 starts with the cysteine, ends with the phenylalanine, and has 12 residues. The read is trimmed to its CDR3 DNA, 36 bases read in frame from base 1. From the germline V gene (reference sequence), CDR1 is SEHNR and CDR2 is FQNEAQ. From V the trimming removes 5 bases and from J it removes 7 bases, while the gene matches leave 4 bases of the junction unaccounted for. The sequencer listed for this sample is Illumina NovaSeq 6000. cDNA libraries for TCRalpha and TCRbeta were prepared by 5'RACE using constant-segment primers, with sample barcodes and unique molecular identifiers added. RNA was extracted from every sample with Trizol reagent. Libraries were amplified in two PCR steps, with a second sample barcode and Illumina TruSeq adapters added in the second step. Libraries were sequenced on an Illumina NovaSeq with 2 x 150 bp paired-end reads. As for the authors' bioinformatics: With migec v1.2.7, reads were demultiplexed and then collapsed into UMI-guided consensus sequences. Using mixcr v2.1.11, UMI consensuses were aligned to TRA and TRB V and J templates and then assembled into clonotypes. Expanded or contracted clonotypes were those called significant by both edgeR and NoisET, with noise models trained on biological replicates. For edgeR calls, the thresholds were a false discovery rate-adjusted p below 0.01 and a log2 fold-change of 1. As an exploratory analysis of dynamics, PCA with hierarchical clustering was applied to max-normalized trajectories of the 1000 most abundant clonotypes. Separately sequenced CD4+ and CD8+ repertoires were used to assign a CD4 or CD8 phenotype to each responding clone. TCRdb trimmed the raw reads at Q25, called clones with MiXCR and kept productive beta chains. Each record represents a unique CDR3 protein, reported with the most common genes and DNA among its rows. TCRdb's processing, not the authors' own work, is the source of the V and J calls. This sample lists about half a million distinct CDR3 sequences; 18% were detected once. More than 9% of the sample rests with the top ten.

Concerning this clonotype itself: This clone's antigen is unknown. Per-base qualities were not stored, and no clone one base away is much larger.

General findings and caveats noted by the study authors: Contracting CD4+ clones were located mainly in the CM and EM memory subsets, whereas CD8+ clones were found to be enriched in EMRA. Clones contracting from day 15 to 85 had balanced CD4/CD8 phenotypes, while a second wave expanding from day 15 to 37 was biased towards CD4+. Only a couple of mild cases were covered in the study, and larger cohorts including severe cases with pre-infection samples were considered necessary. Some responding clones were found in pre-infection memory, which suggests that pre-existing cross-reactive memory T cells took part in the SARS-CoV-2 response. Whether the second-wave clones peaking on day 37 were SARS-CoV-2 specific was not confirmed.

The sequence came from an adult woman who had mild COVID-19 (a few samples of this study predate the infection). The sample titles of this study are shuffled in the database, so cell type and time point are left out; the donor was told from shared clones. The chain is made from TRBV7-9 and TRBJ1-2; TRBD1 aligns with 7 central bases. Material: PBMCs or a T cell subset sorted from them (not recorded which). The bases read TGTGCCAGCAGCCCTTGGACAGGTGGCTACACCTTC. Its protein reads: CASSPWTGGYTF.